This entry concerns a single TCR beta chain. Antigen: not known. Regarding treatment: oral pan-JAK inhibitor, 5-10 mg twice daily. cDNA reverse transcribed from extracted RNA served as the sequencing template. The method was immunoSEQ multiplex PCR; TCRdb's version includes in-frame clones alone and lacks a portion of them. The sample has about 94,000 clones, about two thirds seen once. Germline CDR1 reads SGDLS; CDR2 reads YYNGEE. CDR3 length: 11 amino acids. Trimming removed 9 bases from V and 5 bases from J, with 9 bases in between. This sample stems from a study of CD8+ T cells in alopecia areata. Regarding the study as a whole: Scalp clonality and expanded CD8+ clones among the top 100 fell significantly with tofacitinib. Possibly as an HLA-related effect, TCR sharing across patients appeared less clear than in mice.

This specimen consisted of CD8+ T cells sorted from blood, obtained around week 44, from a patient treated with tofacitinib. The chain couples TRBV9 to TRBJ1-5; D gene uncertain. The sequence came from a human donor with alopecia areata. In DNA, the CDR3 is TGTGCCAATTCTCCCCATCAGCCCCAGCATTTT. Translating gives CANSPHQPQHF.